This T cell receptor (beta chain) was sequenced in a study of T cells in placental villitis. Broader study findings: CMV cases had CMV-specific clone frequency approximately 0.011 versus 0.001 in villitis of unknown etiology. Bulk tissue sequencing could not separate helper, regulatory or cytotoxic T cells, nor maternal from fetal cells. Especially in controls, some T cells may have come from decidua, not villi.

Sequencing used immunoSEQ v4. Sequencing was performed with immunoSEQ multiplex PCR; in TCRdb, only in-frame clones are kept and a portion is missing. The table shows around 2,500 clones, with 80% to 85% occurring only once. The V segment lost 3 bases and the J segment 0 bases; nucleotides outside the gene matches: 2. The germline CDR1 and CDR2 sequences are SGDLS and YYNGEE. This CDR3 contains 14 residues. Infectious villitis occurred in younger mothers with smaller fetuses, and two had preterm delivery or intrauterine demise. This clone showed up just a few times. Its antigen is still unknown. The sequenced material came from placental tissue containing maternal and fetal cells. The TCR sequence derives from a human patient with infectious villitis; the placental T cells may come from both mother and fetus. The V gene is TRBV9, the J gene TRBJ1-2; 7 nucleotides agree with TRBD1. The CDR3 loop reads CASSAGGANYGYTF. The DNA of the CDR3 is TGTGCCAGCAGCGCAGGGGGAGCTAACTATGGCTACACCTTC.